This T cell receptor (beta chain) is from a study of human T cells and chemical hapten exposure. CDR3 size: 14 residues. The V gene lost 3 bases and the J gene lost 4 bases, with 12 bases spanning the gap. Germline assignment: CDR1 LNHNV and CDR2 YYDKDF (reference sequence). Each CDR3 protein gets one entry after TCRdb re-called the RACE reads with MiXCR. The sample lists some 350,000 distinct CDR3 sequences, around 6% occurring once. The time point is: patch test 2, 6 weeks after DPC sensitization. Treatment given: therapeutic diphenylcyclopropenone sensitization with weekly scalp DPC. Sequences were derived from whole blood, sampled in connection with sensitization to the hapten diphenylcyclopropenone (DPC). The source of this sequence is a woman under 30 with alopecia areata. Some clones in this sample may be carry-over from other donors' samples. J is TRBJ1-2 and V is TRBV15; possible D gene TRBD1, 6 bases. In nucleotides, the CDR3 is TGTGCCACCAGCAGCCGAACAGGGATCTATGGCTACACCTTC. It yields the protein CATSSRTGIYGYTF.